These 30 T cell receptor beta chains were all obtained from the same sample, sequenced in a study of Ad26.COV2.S vaccination and SARS-CoV-2 variants. Treatment reported: 19 received Ad26.COV2.S at low or high dose, single or two shots; roughly five received placebo; per-sample allocation not given. After the first vaccine or placebo injection, samples were drawn on day 63. Measured with immunoSEQ multiplex PCR; TCRdb has only the in-frame clones, and not every one. The profile shows about 350,000 clones, 75% to 90% of them singletons. Specimen: peripheral blood, collected in a trial of Ad26.COV2.S vaccine versus placebo. The receptors originated from a person between 18 and 59 years old who received the Ad26.COV2.S COVID-19 vaccine or a placebo.

This chain connects TRBV6-5 to TRBJ2-2, with D hard to call. The CDR3 totals 13 residues. CDR1 and CDR2 (germline): MNHEY, SVGAGI. The ends were cut back, 2 bases at V and 6 bases at J, with 7 bases in the middle. CDR3 residues: CASSYPRPGELFF. DNA for the CDR3: TGTGCCAGCAGTTACCCTCGACCCGGGGAGCTGTTTTTT.

This clone was seen a few times. Relative to the germline gene, one junction end is altered; a read error may explain this. The chain employs TRBV4-1 and TRBJ2-1, with 7 bases that match TRBD1. Germline V gene data show CDR1 as MGHRA and CDR2 as YSYEKL. CDR3 size: 14 residues. The CDR3 sequence is CASRQATGANEQFF. The CDR3 nucleotides are TGCGCCAGCAGGCAAGCTACAGGGGCCAATGAGCAGTTCTTC.

Comments on this clone: Other DNA sequences from this sample encode an identical CDR3 as well. V and J are TRBV27 and TRBJ1-2, with TRBD1 matching 10 bases. This CDR3 comprises 13 residues. The V gene end was trimmed by 6 bases and the J gene end by 4 bases; junction bases not matched to a gene: 2. Germline V lookup: CDR1 MNHEY, CDR2 SMNVEV (reference sequence). The CDR3 is CASSRDRGYGYTF. The CDR3 DNA is TGTGCCAGCAGCCGGGACAGGGGCTATGGCTACACCTTC.

This rearrangement joins TRBV7-2 to TRBJ1-4, with D possibly TRBD1 on 5 matching bases. V was clipped by 0 bases and J by 8 bases, with 19 bases between them. Germline V lookup: CDR1 SGHTA, CDR2 FQGNSA. This CDR3 comprises 17 residues. The CDR3 DNA is TGTGCCAGCAGCTTAGCATTCTTGGGAGGGGTGGAAGAAAAACTGTTTTTT. Protein product: CASSLAFLGGVEEKLFF.

The chain combines TRBV27 with TRBJ2-2; D perhaps matches TRBD1 (6 bases). The germline gives CDR1 MNHEY, CDR2 SMNVEV (reference sequence). Trimming removed 6 bases from V and 0 bases from J, with 11 bases in between. The CDR3 has 15 amino acids. In nucleotides, the CDR3 is TGTGCCAGCAGAGAAGGACAGACGAACACCGGGGAGCTGTTTTTT. This translates into CASREGQTNTGELFF.

The genes are TRBV2 and TRBJ1-2; D gene unclear. The CDR3 consists of 13 residues. Germline V gene data show CDR1 as SNHLY and CDR2 as FYNNEI. Deletions cut 8 bases from V and 0 bases from J, with 10 bases between. The DNA for the CDR3 is TGTGCCAGCCGGTCGGGTACTAACTATGGCTACACCTTC. As protein: CASRSGTNYGYTF.

The chain carries TRBV4-1 and TRBJ1-5, with 7 bases matching TRBD1. The CDR3 loop spans 15 amino acids. The ends lost 0 bases at V and 6 bases at J; junction bases unmatched: 5. In germline, CDR1 is MGHRA, CDR2 YSYEKL. This CDR3 is CASSQDNRGLQPQHF. CDR3 nucleotide sequence: TGCGCCAGCAGCCAAGATAATAGGGGGCTTCAGCCCCAGCATTTT.

V is TRBV7-8 and J is TRBJ1-1; 7 bases fit TRBD1. The length of the CDR3 is 14 residues. Germline CDR1 SGHVS, CDR2 FQNEAQ. Losses at the gene ends were 6 bases for V and 11 bases for J; bases not matched to a gene: 15. The CDR3 loop is CASRPRETGIEAFF. CDR3 DNA sequence: TGTGCCAGCAGACCCAGGGAGACAGGGATCGAGGCTTTCTTT.

The rearrangement joins TRBV6-5 to TRBJ1-3; D is undetermined. The CDR3 length is 15 residues. V was pared by 11 bases and J by 0 bases, with 17 bases between. The germline CDR1 and CDR2 sequences are MNHEY and SVGAGI. Written as DNA, the CDR3 is TGTGCCTCCTCCCCCGGGGTCGACTCTGGAAACACCATATATTTT. Translation: CASSPGVDSGNTIYF.

The rearrangement links TRBV27 to TRBJ2-7; possibly TRBD2 for D (7 bases). The V and J ends lost 3 bases and 1 base respectively, with 13 bases between them. The CDR3 spans 15 residues. Looked up from germline, CDR1 is MNHEY and CDR2 is SMNVEV (reference sequence). The CDR3 nucleotides read TGTGCCAGCAGTTTCCGGGGGGCAAGGTCCTACGAGCAGTACTTC. It specifies CASSFRGARSYEQYF.

The chain joins TRBV9 to TRBJ2-7, with TRBD2 identical over 8 bases. V lost 4 bases, J lost 6 bases, and 9 bases stayed unmatched. In germline, CDR1 is SGDLS, CDR2 YYNGEE. CDR3 length: 14 amino acids. CDR3 in amino acids: CASSPGPGGAEQYF. The CDR3, as DNA: TGTGCCAGCAGCCCCGGACCGGGGGGGGCCGAGCAGTACTTC.

V is TRBV11-1 and J is TRBJ2-1; D remains unclear. The CDR3 sequence is 14 residues long. Germline CDR1 SGHAT, CDR2 FQDESV (reference sequence). Trimming took off 3 bases at V and 5 bases at J, with 11 bases between the two ends. CDR3 coding DNA: TGTGCCAGCAGCTTCACAGAGCAAGACAATGAGCAGTTCTTC. This gives the protein CASSFTEQDNEQFF.

J is TRBJ2-2 and V is TRBV14, with D perhaps matching TRBD1 or TRBD2 (5 bases each). The length of the CDR3 is 15 residues. Germline V CDR1 and CDR2: SGHDN, FVKESK. V gave up 1 base and J gave up 6 bases, with 12 bases separating them. CDR3 sequence reads: CASSQGGGSPGELFF. DNA for the CDR3: TGTGCCAGCAGCCAAGGGGGCGGGTCCCCCGGGGAGCTGTTTTTT.

V and J are TRBV9 and TRBJ2-3; 14 bases match TRBD2. Germline CDR1 and CDR2: SGDLS and YYNGEE. Trimming removed 4 bases from V and 3 bases from J; junction bases left unmatched: 16. The CDR3 is 20 residues long. This CDR3 reads CASSLTPGTSGRMGTDTQYF. CDR3 coding DNA: TGTGCCAGCAGCCTCACCCCCGGGACTAGCGGGAGAATGGGGACAGATACGCAGTATTTT.

The V and J genes are TRBV11-2 and TRBJ2-7; maybe TRBD1 (6 bases). The CDR3 spans 15 residues. V gave up 0 bases and J gave up 2 bases, with 11 bases separating them. Germline values: CDR1 SGHAT, CDR2 FQNNGV. This CDR3 reads CASSLESTGTYEQYF. DNA of the CDR3: TGTGCCAGCAGCTTAGAGTCGACAGGAACCTACGAGCAGTACTTC.

As concerns this clone: Different DNA sequences within this sample yield the same CDR3. The chain couples TRBV5-1 to TRBJ1-1; tentative D call: TRBD1 (6 bases). V lost 5 bases and J lost 0, with 11 bases in between. There are 14 residues in the CDR3. From germline, CDR1 is SGHRS and CDR2 YFSETQ. As DNA, the CDR3 is TGCGCCAGCAGAGAACAGGGCCTGAACACTGAAGCTTTCTTT. Protein sequence: CASREQGLNTEAFF. Supplemented by reference TRBV5-1 and TRBJ1-1, the full variable domain reads KAGVTQTPRYLIKTRGQQVTLSCSPISGHRSVSWYQQTPGQGLQFLFEYFSETQRNKGNFPGRFSGRQFSNSRSEMNVSTLELGDSALYLCASREQGLNTEAFFGQGTRLTVV.

This rearrangement joins TRBV6-5 to TRBJ1-2, with a possible D match to TRBD1 (5 bases). This CDR3 comprises 14 residues. Germline CDR1 is MNHEY and CDR2 is SVGAGI. Trimming cost V 5 bases and J 8 bases, with 18 bases left between them. The CDR3 protein is CASSPSRWGYGYTF. The CDR3 DNA reads TGTGCCAGCAGTCCGTCGCGGTGGGGGTACGGCTACACCTTC.

This chain joins TRBV30 and TRBJ1-6, with D perhaps TRBD1 (5 bases). Trimming removed 0 bases from V and 10 bases from J, with 16 bases in between. The germline gives CDR1 GTSNPN, CDR2 SVGIG (reference sequence). The CDR3 runs 15 residues. The CDR3 DNA follows: TGTGCCTGGAGTGTACTCGGAGGGGTAGGCTCACCCCTCCACTTT. It is translated as CAWSVLGGVGSPLHF.

This rearrangement joins TRBV27 to TRBJ2-1; maybe TRBD2 (5 bases). The ends were cut back, 2 bases at V and 3 bases at J, with 11 bases in the middle. The CDR3 contains 15 residues. Germline CDR1 and CDR2: MNHEY and SMNVEV (reference sequence). The CDR3 spells CASSLGGLLYNEQFF. The CDR3 coding sequence is TGTGCCAGCAGTTTAGGCGGGCTCCTCTACAATGAGCAGTTCTTC.

This rearrangement joins TRBV20-1 to TRBJ1-3; D unresolved. The CDR3 spans 12 residues. With 3 bases removed from V and 4 bases from J, the gap between germline ends came to 7 bases. CDR1 DFQATT and CDR2 SNEGSKA come from the germline V gene (reference sequence). In DNA, the CDR3 is TGCAGTGCTAGTCAGACAGGAAACACCATATATTTT. Translation gives CSASQTGNTIYF.

This chain joins TRBV6-4 and TRBJ2-7; TRBD1 agrees at 7 bases. This CDR3 is 14 amino acids long. Germline CDR1 and CDR2: MRHNA and SNTAGT. V was pared by 7 bases and J by 3 bases, with 9 bases of the junction left unmatched. The CDR3 DNA sequence: TGTGCCAGCACCCCCCGGGACAGCATCTACGAGCAGTACTTC. Its translation is CASTPRDSIYEQYF.

This chain uses TRBV10-3 with TRBJ2-7, with D hard to call. The ends were cut back, 7 bases at V and 1 base at J, with 11 bases in the middle. CDR1 is ENHRY, CDR2 SYGVKD, per germline. This CDR3 is 13 amino acids long. Here the CDR3 reads CAINGDTSYEQYF. The CDR3 bases are TGTGCCATCAATGGGGATACATCCTACGAGCAGTACTTC.

V is TRBV5-5 and J is TRBJ1-5; D remains ambiguous. V was clipped by 1 base and J by 2 bases, with 13 bases between them. This CDR3 spans 16 amino acids. Germline V lookup: CDR1 SGHKS, CDR2 YYEKEE (reference sequence). The DNA for the CDR3 is TGTGCCAGCAGCTTGATGGGCCAGACACGCAATCAGCCCCAGCATTTT. Protein: CASSLMGQTRNQPQHF. The full variable domain, completed using reference TRBV5-5 and TRBJ1-5, is DAGVTQSPTHLIKTRGQQVTLRCSPISGHKSVSWYQQVLGQGPQFIFQYYEKEERGRGNFPDRFSARQFPNYSSELNVNALLLGDSALYLCASSLMGQTRNQPQHFGDGTRLSIL.

The chain joins TRBV28 to TRBJ1-3, with TRBD1 matching over 8 bases. Per the germline V gene, CDR1 is MDHEN and CDR2 is SYDVKM. After removal of 6 bases from V and 0 bases from J, the junction contained 7 bases not matched to a gene. CDR3 size: 16 residues. The CDR3: CASSPGGGDSGNTIYF. In DNA, the CDR3 is TGTGCCAGCAGCCCAGGGGGCGGGGACTCTGGAAACACCATATATTTT.

The V gene is TRBV24-1, the J gene TRBJ1-4, with 8 bases identical to TRBD1. The CDR3 consists of 15 residues. The trim removed 9 bases at V and 5 bases at J, leaving 10 bases unmatched. Looked up from germline, CDR1 is KGHDR and CDR2 is SFDVKD. The CDR3 region is CATGRGTGANEKLFF. The CDR3 DNA is TGTGCCACCGGGAGGGGGACAGGAGCCAATGAAAAACTGTTTTTT.

The chain is built from TRBV2 and TRBJ2-2; D unclear. CDR1 is SNHLY and CDR2 is FYNNEI in the germline V gene. This CDR3 has 16 residues. V lost 8 bases and J lost 0, with 16 bases in between. The CDR3 reads CASSVGRTANTGELFF. CDR3 DNA sequence: TGTGCCAGCTCGGTCGGCAGAACTGCGAACACCGGGGAGCTGTTTTTT.

This sequence joins TRBV29-1 and TRBJ1-3, with D unclear. Germline assignment: CDR1 SQVTM and CDR2 ANQGSEA. Trimming stripped 6 bases from V and 0 bases from J, with 3 bases between. This CDR3 contains 11 residues. CDR3 DNA: TGCAGCGTGCCCTCTGGAAACACCATATATTTT. Amino acid sequence: CSVPSGNTIYF. The full variable domain, completed using reference TRBV29-1 and TRBJ1-3, is SAVISQKPSRDICQRGTSLTIQCQVDSQVTMMFWYRQQPGQSLTLIATANQGSEATYESGFVIDKFPISRPNLTFSTLTVSNMSPEDSSIYLCSVPSGNTIYFGEGSWLTVV.

This chain joins TRBV7-8 and TRBJ1-3; D is undetermined. CDR1 and CDR2 from the germline V gene are SGHVS and FQNEAQ. V lost 1 base and J lost 0, with 4 bases in between. The CDR3 length is 14 residues. The CDR3 DNA sequence: TGTGCCAGCAGCTTAGAAAGCTCTGGAAACACCATATATTTT. Amino acids: CASSLESSGNTIYF.

The chain couples TRBV6-2 or TRBV6-3 to TRBJ2-4; D gene uncertain. V lost 5 bases, J lost 7 bases, and 9 bases lay in between. This CDR3 region has 12 residues. Germline V gene sequence: CDR1 MNHEY, CDR2 SVGEGT. The CDR3 loop reads CASSLTSNIQYF. In DNA form, the CDR3 reads TGTGCCAGCAGTCTCACTTCCAACATTCAGTACTTC.

The table lists this clone with many counts. The CDR3 sequence: CASSLYRGVYEQYF. CDR3 bases: TGTGCCAGCAGTCTATACAGGGGGGTCTACGAGCAGTACTTC. The rearrangement joins TRBV7-2 to TRBJ2-7, with 8 bases identical to TRBD1. This CDR3 is built from 14 residues. Germline V CDR1 and CDR2: SGHTA, FQGNSA. Trimming removed 6 bases from V and 3 bases from J; junction bases left unmatched: 7.